This entry concerns a single T cell receptor (beta chain). Data came from immunoSEQ multiplex PCR; TCRdb stores just in-frame clones and leaves some out. The table lists over 140,000 clones, about 80% of them singletons. The sample originates from a study of blood T cell repertoires in COVID-19. The sequenced sample was PBMCs or T cells enriched from blood (not recorded which). The receptor was isolated from a woman aged 45-65 years who had recovered from COVID-19.

The CDR3 sequence: CASSPRDSRNTEAFF. In DNA, the CDR3 is TGTGCCAGCTCACCCCGGGACAGCAGGAACACTGAAGCTTTCTTT. The chain has TRBV18 and TRBJ1-1, with TRBD1 matching 7 bases. The ends lost 3 bases at V and 1 base at J; junction bases unmatched: 5. CDR1 is KGHSH and CDR2 is LQKENI in the germline V gene. The CDR3 extends over 15 amino acids.